A single sample is the source of the 18 T cell receptor beta chains below, sequenced in a study of shared clonotypes between healthy human individuals. Sequenced by immunoSEQ multiplex PCR; TCRdb stores in-frame clones only, minus some. The sample shows some 700,000 clones, around 91% of them seen only once. Material: memory CD8+ T cells from PBMCs. The subset here: CD45RO+ cells pooled with CCR7-negative TemRA cells. The receptors were gathered from a man aged 18 to 29 in good health. Some clones in this sample may be carry-over from other donors' samples.

This chain uses TRBV27 with TRBJ1-2; D gene uncertain. The length of the CDR3 is 17 residues. V dropped 5 bases and J dropped 4 bases, with 23 bases sitting between them. CDR1 is MNHEY, CDR2 SMNVEV, per germline (reference sequence). The CDR3 protein is CASSPRTGITGIYGYTF. The CDR3 region has the DNA TGTGCCAGCAGTCCCCGAACCGGGATCACGGGCATCTATGGCTACACCTTC.

The V gene is TRBV28, the J gene TRBJ2-3; 8 bases align to TRBD2. The CDR3 has 13 amino acids. V dropped 6 bases and J dropped 5; count of bases not matched to a gene: 4. Germline V lookup: CDR1 MDHEN, CDR2 SYDVKM. DNA of the CDR3: TGTGCCAGCAGCCGGGGGGGCAAAGATACGCAGTATTTT. This sequence encodes CASSRGGKDTQYF.

The rearrangement uses TRBV7-6 and TRBJ1-1, with D possibly matching TRBD1 (5 bases). V was pared by 4 bases and J by 1 base, with 10 bases between. CDR3 length: 14 residues. The germline V gene encodes CDR1 SGHVS and CDR2 FNYEAQ. The CDR3 sequence is CASSYLGGNTEAFF. CDR3 sequence (DNA): TGTGCCAGCAGCTACCTGGGGGGGAACACTGAAGCTTTCTTT.

The chain has TRBV27 and TRBJ2-1; D ambiguous. Germline lookup yields CDR1 MNHEY and CDR2 SMNVEV (reference sequence). Between the trimmed V and J ends, which lost 6 bases and 8 bases, there was a span of 14 bases. This CDR3 comprises 13 residues. The DNA of the CDR3 is TGTGCCAGCAGCCAGAGTTGGTGGCATGAGCAGTTCTTC. This sequence encodes CASSQSWWHEQFF.

The chain combines TRBV27 with TRBJ2-1; 12 bases map to TRBD2. The germline V gene encodes CDR1 MNHEY and CDR2 SMNVEV (reference sequence). V lost 4 bases to trimming and J lost 10 bases; unmatched junction nucleotides: 5. The CDR3 length is 14 residues. CDR3 DNA sequence: TGTGCCAGCAGTTGGACTAGCGGGGTCCGGGAGCAGTTCTTC. This gives the protein CASSWTSGVREQFF.

The count of this clone is one. The chain joins TRBV28 to TRBJ2-7, with TRBD1 matching 11 bases. The CDR3 length is 14 residues. Germline values: CDR1 MDHEN, CDR2 SYDVKM. Trimming at V came to 7 bases and at J to 2 bases, leaving 4 bases not matched to a gene. The CDR3 coding sequence is TGTGCCAGCATTCCGGACAGGGGGCCCTACGAGCAGTACTTC. Protein sequence: CASIPDRGPYEQYF.

The chain couples TRBV4-3 to TRBJ2-2, with D unclear. V lost 2 bases to trimming and J lost 7 bases, with 5 bases between them. Germline V gene data show CDR1 as LGHNA and CDR2 as YSLEER. The length of the CDR3 is 12 residues. The CDR3 nucleotides read TGCGCCAGCAGCCAATACATCGGGGAGCTGTTTTTT. Residues: CASSQYIGELFF.

This clone came up once. The chain recombines TRBV27 with TRBJ1-2; maybe TRBD1 (6 bases). Germline-derived CDR1 and CDR2 are MNHEY and SMNVEV (reference sequence). CDR3 length: 17 residues. The germline V and J ends were trimmed by 5 bases and 1 base, with 20 bases remaining between them. CDR3 sequence: CASSLDGEQGINYGYTF. For the CDR3, the DNA is TGTGCCAGCAGTCTAGACGGGGAACAGGGTATTAACTATGGCTACACCTTC.

The chain uses TRBV2 and TRBJ2-7, with D hard to call. V lost 1 base to trimming and J lost 1 base, with 14 bases between them. The germline V gene encodes CDR1 SNHLY and CDR2 FYNNEI. There are 16 residues in the CDR3. The CDR3 DNA reads TGTGCCAGCAGTGAAGAGCTGGAAGGAAAATCCTACGAGCAGTACTTC. Translating gives CASSEELEGKSYEQYF.

The CDR3 protein is CASSWGTGGVGYGYTF. CDR3 DNA sequence: TGTGCCAGCAGTTGGGGGACAGGGGGTGTGGGCTATGGCTACACCTTC. The rearrangement joins TRBV6-5 to TRBJ1-2; 11 nucleotides align to TRBD1. Unmatched junction bases numbered 8, after V lost 4 bases and J lost 4 bases. The CDR3 is made up of 16 amino acids. Germline lookup yields CDR1 MNHEY and CDR2 SVGAGI.

The chain employs TRBV1 and TRBJ2-1; the D call of TRBD1 is as the table states it, not checked on the DNA. TRBV1 is a listed pseudogene. The CDR3 has 15 amino acids. CDR3 sequence: CTSSQDGASYNEQFF. The CDR3 DNA follows: TGCACCAGCAGCCAAGATGGGGCGAGCTACAATGAGCAGTTCTTC.

This chain connects TRBV5-1 to TRBJ2-7, with TRBD1 identical over 8 bases. The V gene end was trimmed by 2 bases and the J gene end by 1 base; junction bases not matched to a gene: 2. The CDR3 has 14 amino acids. CDR1 and CDR2 (germline): SGHRS, YFSETQ. In DNA, the CDR3 is TGCGCCAGCAGCTTAGACAGGGGATCCTACGAGCAGTACTTC. This codes for CASSLDRGSYEQYF.

The V call is TRBV21-1, the J call TRBJ1-5. TRBV21-1 is a pseudogene segment. The CDR3 contains 15 residues. The CDR3 region has the DNA TGTGCCAGCACGCACAACGTCGGGGGCAATCAGCCCCAGCATTTT. It codes for CASTHNVGGNQPQHF.

CDR3: CASSEDGVFYEQYF. The CDR3, as DNA: TGTGCCAGCAGTGAAGATGGGGTATTCTACGAGCAGTACTTC. This sequence joins TRBV6-1 and TRBJ2-7; D is undetermined. V was trimmed by 1 base and J by 3 bases, leaving 10 bases between them. In germline, CDR1 is MNHNS, CDR2 SASEGT. The CDR3 has 14 amino acids.

The gene calls are TRBV5-1 and TRBJ2-6; TRBD1 is a possible D gene (6 bases). This CDR3 region has 17 residues. Germline V gene lookup returns CDR1 SGHRS and CDR2 YFSETQ. V was pared by 6 bases and J by 4 bases, with 20 bases between. The CDR3 DNA sequence: TGCGCCAGCACCACACAGGGTCATCCCTCAGGGGCCAACGTCCTGACTTTC. Encoded protein: CASTTQGHPSGANVLTF.

The chain couples TRBV4-1 to TRBJ1-4, with D uncertain. Germline V gene sequence: CDR1 MGHRA, CDR2 YSYEKL. This CDR3 has 15 residues. Trimming cost V 3 bases and J 7 bases, with 15 bases left between them. CDR3 residues: CASSQIDVVGEKLFF. Here the CDR3 DNA reads TGCGCCAGCAGCCAGATAGACGTGGTGGGTGAAAAACTGTTTTTT.

The J gene is TRBJ2-1, the V gene TRBV6-5; TRBD1 matches 8 bases. Germline V gene data show CDR1 as MNHEY and CDR2 as SVGAGI. The CDR3 is 16 amino acids. V lost 0 bases, J lost 2 bases, and 3 bases stayed unmatched. The CDR3 region has the DNA TGTGCCAGCAGTTACTCGTGGACAGGGACCTACAATGAGCAGTTCTTC. Protein product: CASSYSWTGTYNEQFF.

The chain recombines TRBV11-2 with TRBJ2-7; D gene ambiguous. The germline V and J ends were trimmed by 0 bases and 2 bases, with 8 bases remaining between them. CDR3 length: 14 residues. The germline V gene encodes CDR1 SGHAT and CDR2 FQNNGV. Here the CDR3 reads CASSLELGAYEQYF. The CDR3 coding sequence is TGTGCCAGCAGCTTAGAACTCGGCGCCTACGAGCAGTACTTC.